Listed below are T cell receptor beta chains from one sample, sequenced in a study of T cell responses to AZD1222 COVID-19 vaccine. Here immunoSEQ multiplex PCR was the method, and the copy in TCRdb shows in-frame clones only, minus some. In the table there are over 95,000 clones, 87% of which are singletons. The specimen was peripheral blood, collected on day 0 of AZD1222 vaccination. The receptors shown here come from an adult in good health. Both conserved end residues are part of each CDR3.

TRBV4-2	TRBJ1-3	CASSRLDSGNTIYF
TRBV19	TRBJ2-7	CASSWETSGSYEQYF
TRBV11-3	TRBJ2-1	CASGRSSYNEQFF
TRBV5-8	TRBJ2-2	CASTRTLGGNTGELFF
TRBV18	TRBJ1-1	CASSPQAGHTEAFF
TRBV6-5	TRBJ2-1	CASSYGLASGNEQFF
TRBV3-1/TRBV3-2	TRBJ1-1	CASSQLLNTEAFF
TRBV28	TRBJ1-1	CASRDEQGSVNTEAFF
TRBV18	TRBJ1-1	CASSSAANTEAFF
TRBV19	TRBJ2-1	CASSIGTGVPGINEQFF
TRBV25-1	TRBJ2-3	CASSRTGFTDTQYF
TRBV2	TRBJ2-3	CASRSGLAGNTDTQYF
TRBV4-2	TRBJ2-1	CASSQEQAQPEQFF
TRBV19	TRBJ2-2	CASTGSGGTGELFF
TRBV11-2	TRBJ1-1	CASSLYGARPTNTEAFF
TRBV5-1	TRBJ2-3	CASSLEYEDTQYF
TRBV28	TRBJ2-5	CASRLTFFAGRETQYF
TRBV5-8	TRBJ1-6	CASSLALGHNSPLHF
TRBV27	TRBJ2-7	CATRPGGRTYEQYF
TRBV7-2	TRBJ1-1	CASSLVSSGTEAFF
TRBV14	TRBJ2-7	CASSQGQLGAYEQYF
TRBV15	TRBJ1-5	CATSRKSGSNQPQHF
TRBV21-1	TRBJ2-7	CASSKERTSGSIANEQYF
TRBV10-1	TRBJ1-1	CASSPVGGVTEAFF
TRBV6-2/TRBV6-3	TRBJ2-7	CASSPPRGQVYYEQYF
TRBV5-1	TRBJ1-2	CASSSGQGGSYGYTF
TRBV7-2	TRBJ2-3	CASSLAPRSTQYF
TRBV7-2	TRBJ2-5	CASSLVQGWETQYF
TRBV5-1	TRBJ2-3	CASSLQSQADTQYF
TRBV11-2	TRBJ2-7	CASSRGLAQEQYF
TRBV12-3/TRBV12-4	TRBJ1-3	CASMDEETTIYF
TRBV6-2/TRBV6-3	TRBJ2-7	CASTPRLAGAEEQYF
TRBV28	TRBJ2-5	CASTVQGGETQYF
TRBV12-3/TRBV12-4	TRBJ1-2	CASRQLGAAGYTF
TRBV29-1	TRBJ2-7	CSVEIQGRPYEQYF
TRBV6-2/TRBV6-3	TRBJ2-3	CASSSPQRTDTQYF
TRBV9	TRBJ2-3	CASSLEGLAVTDTQYF
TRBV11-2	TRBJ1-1	CASSLDTGNNEAFF
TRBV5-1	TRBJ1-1	CASSMTGVSNTEAFF
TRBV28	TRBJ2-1	CASSRSWLAGGRSYNEQFF
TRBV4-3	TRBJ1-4	CASSQDAGGVGEKLFF
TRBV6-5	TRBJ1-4	CASSSGQGTGKLFF